The 23 T cell receptor beta chains below were found in one sample sequenced in a study of T cell changes during pregnancy in multiple sclerosis. TCRdb keeps only in-frame clones here, not all; method: immunoSEQ multiplex PCR. The top ten clones hold more than 6% of a sample with tens of thousands of clones, roughly 89% of them seen once. The specimen was CD8+ T cells from peripheral blood mononuclear cells, collected before pregnancy. These receptors were taken from a female donor with multiple sclerosis, enrolled in a pregnancy study.

This chain links TRBV5-1 with TRBJ2-7; possible D gene TRBD1, 5 bases. CDR3 length: 15 amino acids. CDR1 and CDR2 from the germline V gene are SGHRS and YFSETQ. Trimming removed 2 bases at V and 0 bases at J, with 12 bases between. In DNA, the CDR3 is TGCGCCAGCAGCTTCGACAGTCCGAGCTCCTACGAGCAGTACTTC. Its protein is CASSFDSPSSYEQYF.

CDR3 in DNA: TGTGCCAGCAGTTACCTCGGAACAGGGCCCTACGAGCAGTACTTC. It yields the protein CASSYLGTGPYEQYF. The rearrangement uses TRBV6-5 and TRBJ2-7; D perhaps matches TRBD1 (6 bases). The CDR3 has 15 amino acids. V was trimmed by 2 bases and J by 2 bases, leaving 13 bases between them. Germline assignment: CDR1 MNHEY and CDR2 SVGAGI.

The rearrangement uses TRBV5-5 and TRBJ2-1, with TRBD1 matching 7 bases. This CDR3 has 15 amino acids. CDR1 SGHKS and CDR2 YYEKEE come from the germline V gene (reference sequence). The junction had 4 bases not matched to a gene; V was cut back by 2 bases and J by 2 bases. The CDR3 coding sequence is TGTGCCAGCAGCTTCCGACAGGGCGCCTACAATGAGCAGTTCTTC. Its translation: CASSFRQGAYNEQFF.

V gene TRBV19 combines with J gene TRBJ2-2; the D is unclear. Germline V lookup: CDR1 LNHDA, CDR2 SQIVND (reference sequence). The CDR3 spans 16 residues. V shed 7 bases and J shed 6 bases, with 21 bases lying between them. CDR3 sequence reads: CASTIWLPAQPGELFF. The DNA of the CDR3 is TGTGCCAGTACCATATGGCTGCCCGCCCAACCCGGGGAGCTGTTTTTT.

V and J are TRBV7-9 and TRBJ1-1, with TRBD1 as a possible D gene (5 bases). Germline CDR1 reads SEHNR; CDR2 reads FQNEAQ (reference sequence). V shed 4 bases and J shed 10 bases, with 19 bases lying between them. This CDR3 region has 14 residues. CDR3 amino acids: CASSWAPGEALAFF. The CDR3 region has the DNA TGTGCCAGCAGCTGGGCGCCGGGGGAGGCTCTAGCTTTCTTT.

This clone was observed once. Here the CDR3 reads CATSRPEGANYGYTF. The CDR3 nucleotides read TGTGCCACCAGCAGACCGGAGGGGGCCAACTATGGCTACACCTTC. The rearrangement links TRBV15 to TRBJ1-2; 7 bases align to TRBD1. CDR1 and CDR2 (germline): LNHNV, YYDKDF (reference sequence). With 2 bases clipped from V and 2 bases from J, the junction kept 5 bases outside the gene matches. The CDR3 is made up of 15 amino acids.

The chain links TRBV10-3 to TRBJ2-7; no firm D call. V dropped 6 bases and J dropped 2 bases, with 14 bases sitting between them. This CDR3 has 14 amino acids. CDR1 is ENHRY, CDR2 SYGVKD, per germline. The DNA of the CDR3 is TGTGCCATCAGCGAAAGCGACGGAACCTACGAGCAGTACTTC. Residues: CAISESDGTYEQYF.

This chain joins TRBV25-1 and TRBJ2-1; a weak D match, TRBD2 (6 bases). The germline V gene has CDR1 MGHDK and CDR2 SYGVNS. CDR3 length: 15 amino acids. The V end lost 6 bases, the J end lost 16 bases, and 28 bases lay between the germline ends. The CDR3 nucleotides read TGTGCCAGCAGCGGACCCATGATGGCGGGACGTAGTTTTTTCTTC. As protein: CASSGPMMAGRSFFF. Combining the CDR3 with reference TRBV25-1 and TRBJ2-1 gives the whole variable domain EADIYQTPRYLVIGTGKKITLECSQTMGHDKMYWYQQDPGMELHLIHYSYGVNSTEKGDLSSESTVSRIRTEHFPLTLESARPSHTSQYLCASSGPMMAGRSFFFGPGTRLTVL.

This clone appeared a few times. This chain joins TRBV19 and TRBJ2-1; D is undetermined. CDR3 length: 15 residues. CDR1 is LNHDA, CDR2 SQIVND, per germline (reference sequence). V lost 7 bases and J lost 1, with 14 bases in between. The CDR3 region is CASTFTFESYNEQFF. In DNA form, the CDR3 reads TGTGCCAGTACTTTCACCTTTGAGTCCTACAATGAGCAGTTCTTC. Complete variable domain (other parts from reference TRBV19 and TRBJ2-1): DGGITQSPKYLFRKEGQNVTLSCEQNLNHDAMYWYRQDPGQGLRLIYYSQIVNDFQKGDIAEGYSVSREKKESFPLTVTSAQKNPTAFYLCASTFTFESYNEQFFGPGTRLTVL.

The V call is TRBV7-8, the J call TRBJ2-7; 10 bases map to TRBD2. Trimming took 5 bases from V and 5 from J; bases not matched to a gene: 12. The CDR3 contains 16 residues. Germline-derived CDR1 and CDR2 are SGHVS and FQNEAQ. The CDR3 spells CASSILLAGADDEQYF. The CDR3 coding sequence is TGTGCCAGCAGCATCCTGCTAGCGGGGGCTGATGACGAGCAGTACTTC.

The CDR3, as DNA: TGTGCCAGCAGCCTTGAACAGGGGATGTCCGCCGGGGAGCTGTTTTTT. Translation gives CASSLEQGMSAGELFF. The chain recombines TRBV5-6 with TRBJ2-2; 7 nucleotides agree with TRBD1. CDR3 length equals 16 residues. V shed 4 bases, J shed 6 bases, and the junction held 12 bases outside the gene matches. Germline CDR1 is SGHDT and CDR2 is YYEEEE.

The V gene is TRBV10-2, the J gene TRBJ2-7; D gene uncertain. The CDR3 runs to 12 residues. Germline assignment: CDR1 WSHSY and CDR2 SAAADI. Between the trimmed V and J ends, which lost 2 bases and 3 bases, there was a span of 5 bases. The CDR3 region is CASSENNYEQYF. For the CDR3, the DNA is TGCGCCAGCAGTGAGAACAACTACGAGCAGTACTTC.

This chain uses TRBV7-8 with TRBJ1-2; D possibly corresponds to TRBD1 (6 bases). The CDR3 runs 15 residues. CDR1 SGHVS and CDR2 FQNEAQ come from the germline V gene. V shed 2 bases and J shed 4 bases, with 14 bases lying between them. The CDR3 region is CASSLSGQGSYGYTF. The CDR3 DNA is TGTGCCAGCAGCTTATCTGGGCAGGGGAGCTATGGCTACACCTTC.

The chain links TRBV6-5 to TRBJ2-1; TRBD1 is a possible D gene (5 bases). Trimming left V 2 bases short and J 2 bases short, with 13 bases between. Germline assignment: CDR1 MNHEY and CDR2 SVGAGI. The CDR3 has 16 residues. The DNA for the CDR3 is TGTGCCAGCAGTTACGCGACGCAGGGCGCCTACAATGAGCAGTTCTTC. It codes for CASSYATQGAYNEQFF.

By share, this clone ranks as medium-sized (0.01 to 0.1%). The rearrangement links TRBV27 to TRBJ1-2; D gene ambiguous. With 3 bases removed from V and 4 bases from J, the gap between germline ends came to 12 bases. There are 14 residues in the CDR3. Germline CDR1 is MNHEY and CDR2 is SMNVEV (reference sequence). The CDR3 is CASSLSVEVYGYTF. CDR3 nucleotide sequence: TGTGCCAGCAGTTTGTCTGTGGAGGTCTATGGCTACACCTTC.

The V gene is TRBV12-5, the J gene TRBJ2-1, with TRBD1 identical over 9 bases. After removal of 4 bases from V and 9 bases from J, the junction contained 7 bases not matched to a gene. Per the germline V gene, CDR1 is LGHNT and CDR2 is FRNRAP. The CDR3 has 14 amino acids. The CDR3 DNA sequence: TGTGCTAGTGGTTCGGGGGACAGGGAGGGTGAGCAGTTCTTC. It is translated as CASGSGDREGEQFF.

This clone was found once. The V call is TRBV7-9, the J call TRBJ1-4; D unclear. The germline V gene has CDR1 SEHNR and CDR2 FQNEAQ (reference sequence). The CDR3 consists of 14 residues. V was cut by 4 bases and J by 8 bases, with 14 bases left in between. As DNA, the CDR3 is TGTGCCAGCAGCTCCTTTAGCTCTGGGGAAAAACTGTTTTTT. Its translation is CASSSFSSGEKLFF.

The J gene is TRBJ2-5, the V gene TRBV6-1; D might be TRBD1 (6 bases). With 3 bases removed from V and 2 bases from J, the gap between germline ends came to 13 bases. The germline V gene encodes CDR1 MNHNS and CDR2 SASEGT. This CDR3 comprises 15 residues. The CDR3 nucleotides read TGTGCCAGCAGTGAGCTACAGGGTAGACAAGAGACCCAGTACTTC. This gives the protein CASSELQGRQETQYF.

The CDR3 DNA reads TGTGCCAGCAGCTTACGGGAGTACGAGCAGTACTTC. Translated: CASSLREYEQYF. This chain connects TRBV7-8 to TRBJ2-7, with a possible D match to TRBD2 (6 bases). CDR1 is SGHVS, CDR2 FQNEAQ, per germline. This CDR3 contains 12 residues. V lost 2 bases, J lost 4 bases, and 6 bases lay in between.

This clone was seen just once. The rearrangement uses TRBV19 and TRBJ1-4; the D is unclear. The CDR3 extends over 16 amino acids. CDR1 and CDR2 (germline): LNHDA, SQIVND (reference sequence). The ends were cut back, 6 bases at V and 0 bases at J, with 14 bases in the middle. This chain's CDR3 is CASSTNEVSTNEKLFF. CDR3 sequence (DNA): TGTGCCAGTAGCACCAATGAGGTTTCAACTAATGAAAAACTGTTTTTT. Filled out from reference TRBV19 and TRBJ1-4, the complete variable domain reads DGGITQSPKYLFRKEGQNVTLSCEQNLNHDAMYWYRQDPGQGLRLIYYSQIVNDFQKGDIAEGYSVSREKKESFPLTVTSAQKNPTAFYLCASSTNEVSTNEKLFFGSGTQLSVL.

The chain carries TRBV28 and TRBJ1-1; a weak D match, TRBD1 (6 bases). This CDR3 is 16 amino acids long. Trimming removed 1 base at V and 1 base at J, with 13 bases between. Germline lookup yields CDR1 MDHEN and CDR2 SYDVKM. This chain's CDR3 is CASSLSPGHSNTEAFF. DNA of the CDR3: TGTGCCAGCAGTTTATCCCCGGGACATTCGAACACTGAAGCTTTCTTT. Filled out from reference TRBV28 and TRBJ1-1, the complete variable domain reads DVKVTQSSRYLVKRTGEKVFLECVQDMDHENMFWYRQDPGLGLRLIYFSYDVKMKEKGDIPEGYSVSREKKERFSLILESASTNQTSMYLCASSLSPGHSNTEAFFGQGTRLTVV.

A note on this clone: The sample has other DNA sequences that encode this CDR3 too. The chain couples TRBV6-4 to TRBJ2-3; 9 bases map to TRBD1. CDR1 and CDR2 from the germline V gene are MRHNA and SNTAGT. The V and J ends lost 0 bases and 4 bases, in that order; junction bases with no gene match: 2. The CDR3 loop spans 15 amino acids. CDR3 sequence reads: CASSDSTGGADTQYF. The CDR3 nucleotides read TGTGCCAGCAGTGACTCAACAGGGGGCGCAGATACGCAGTATTTT.

This clone was found many times. As DNA, the CDR3 is TGTGCCAGCAGCTTGTTACTAGCGGGCCGAACCTACGAGCAGTACTTC. Encoded protein: CASSLLLAGRTYEQYF. V and J are TRBV5-4 and TRBJ2-7; 9 positions match TRBD2. CDR3 size: 16 residues. CDR1 SGHNT and CDR2 YYREEE come from the germline V gene (reference sequence). V trimming: 1 base; J trimming: 2 bases; junction bases outside the gene matches: 7.